The rows below give T cell receptor beta chains drawn from one sample of a study of human T cells and chemical hapten exposure. MiXCR was run by TCRdb on the RACE reads, yielding one entry per CDR3 protein. The table lists about 110,000 distinct CDR3 sequences, 9% to 9.5% of them singletons. The sample in question was whole blood, obtained in connection with sensitization to the hapten diphenylcyclopropenone (DPC). The origin of the receptors is a woman in her thirties or forties with alopecia areata. Some clones in this sample may be carry-over from other donors' samples. Each CDR3 is given with its conserved first and last residue. The D gene is left open where the match is weak. Clone size is stated in some rows and not others, as once, few, many or a class when expanded.

size	V	D	J	CDR3	DNA
NA	TRBV7-2	TRBD2	TRBJ2-7	CASSLGAGTTYEQYF	TGTGCCAGCAGCTTAGGGGCCGGGACTACCTACGAGCAGTACTTC
NA	TRBV14	NA	TRBJ1-5	CASSPEPNQPQHF	TGTGCCAGCAGCCCGGAGCCCAATCAGCCCCAGCATTTT
NA	TRBV7-9	NA	TRBJ2-4	CASSPRGQINIQYF	TGTGCCAGCAGCCCGCGGGGGCAGATTAACATTCAGTACTTC
many	TRBV6-1	NA	TRBJ1-4	CASSEASRVMLGEKLFF	TGTGCCAGCAGTGAAGCGTCGCGGGTCATGTTAGGGGAAAAACTGTTTTTT
few	TRBV29-1	NA	TRBJ2-1	CSVAREYYNEQFF	TGCAGCGTTGCACGAGAATACTACAATGAGCAGTTCTTC
many	TRBV11-2	NA	TRBJ2-5	CASSLDPNRAQYF	TGTGCCAGCAGCTTGGACCCCAACCGGGCCCAGTACTTC
many	TRBV18	NA	TRBJ1-3	CASSPRGGQGSSGNTIYF	TGTGCCAGCTCACCTAGAGGCGGGCAGGGAAGCTCTGGAAACACCATATATTTT
many	TRBV20-1	NA	TRBJ1-4	CSARDMNEKLFF	TGCAGTGCCAGGGACATGAATGAAAAACTGTTTTTT
NA	TRBV10-3	TRBD1	TRBJ2-5	CAISESKGASPETQYF	TGTGCCATCAGTGAGTCTAAGGGGGCCTCCCCAGAGACCCAGTACTTC
many	TRBV20-1	NA	TRBJ1-2	CSAARDGRFTF	TGCAGTGCAGCCCGGGACGGCCGTTTCACCTTC
many	TRBV7-2	NA	TRBJ1-1	CASSGGTAIFTEAFF	TGTGCCAGCAGCGGAGGGACTGCCATTTTTACTGAAGCTTTCTTT
many	TRBV5-6	NA	TRBJ2-1	CASSLWGRGYNEQFF	TGTGCCAGCAGCTTGTGGGGTAGAGGCTACAATGAGCAGTTCTTC
few	TRBV7-6	NA	TRBJ2-2	CASSFSAMEKDGELFF	TGTGCCAGCAGCTTCAGCGCCATGGAAAAAGACGGGGAGCTGTTTTTT
NA	TRBV29-1	TRBD2	TRBJ2-1	CSVGELAGALNEQFF	TGCAGCGTTGGGGAACTAGCGGGCGCCCTCAATGAGCAGTTCTTC
few	TRBV7-2	TRBD2	TRBJ2-7	CASSSAGGLYEQYF	TGTGCCAGCAGCTCCGCGGGGGGGCTTTACGAGCAGTACTTC
many	TRBV19	TRBD2	TRBJ2-1	CASSITSGVYNEQFF	TGTGCCAGTAGTATAACTAGCGGGGTATACAATGAGCAGTTCTTC
NA	TRBV7-8	TRBD1	TRBJ2-7	CASSPGTGTGSSYEQYF	TGTGCCAGCAGCCCGGGGACCGGGACAGGGAGCTCCTACGAGCAGTACTTC
many	TRBV24-1	NA	TRBJ2-2	CATSDPGAQGTGELFF	TGTGCCACCAGTGATCCGGGGGCACAAGGCACCGGGGAGCTGTTTTTT
many	TRBV20-1	NA	TRBJ1-6	CSARDPRRTYNSPLHF	TGCAGTGCTAGAGACCCGAGACGGACCTATAATTCACCCCTCCACTTT
many	TRBV7-9	TRBD1	TRBJ1-5	CASSRGTVNQPQHF	TGTGCCAGCAGCAGAGGGACAGTGAATCAGCCCCAGCATTTT
many	TRBV29-1	TRBD1	TRBJ2-1	CSASEQGNEQFF	TGCAGCGCGAGTGAACAGGGGAATGAGCAGTTCTTC
few	TRBV10-3	NA	TRBJ1-6	CAISDRQDSPLHF	TGTGCCATCAGCGACCGACAGGATTCACCCCTCCACTTT
many	TRBV21-1	NA	TRBJ2-1	CASSKDRLAGGYNEQFF	TGTGCCAGCAGCAAAGATCGGCTAGCGGGGGGCTACAATGAGCAGTTCTTC
few	TRBV3-1	TRBD1	TRBJ1-5	CASGLQGSAQPQHF	TGTGCCAGCGGGTTACAGGGGTCGGCGCAGCCCCAGCATTTT
many	TRBV27	NA	TRBJ1-1	CASSLSKTGYMNTEAFF	TGTGCCAGCAGTTTATCAAAGACAGGATACATGAACACTGAAGCTTTCTTT
many	TRBV7-9	NA	TRBJ1-5	CASSLAPPLPEPQHF	TGTGCCAGCAGCTTAGCCCCTCCTCTTCCTGAACCCCAGCATTTT
many	TRBV5-4	TRBD1	TRBJ1-2	CASSLADRVGGYTF	TGTGCCAGCAGCTTGGCCGACAGGGTTGGTGGCTACACCTTC
many	TRBV5-1	NA	TRBJ2-2	CASIELNTGELFF	TGCGCCAGCATAGAGTTGAACACCGGGGAGCTGTTTTTT
NA	TRBV6-2/TRBV6-3	NA	TRBJ1-6	CASSYLRTGFRAYNSPLHF	TGTGCCAGCAGTTACCTTCGGACCGGATTTCGAGCCTATAATTCACCCCTCCACTTT
many	TRBV7-2	NA	TRBJ2-2	CASSVVRAGGELFF	TGTGCCAGCAGCGTCGTCCGGGCTGGCGGGGAGCTGTTTTTT
few	TRBV29-1	NA	TRBJ1-5	CSVAMDGFNQPQHF	TGCAGCGTTGCCATGGACGGATTCAATCAGCCCCAGCATTTT
NA	TRBV9	NA	TRBJ2-3	CASSPASSTDTQYF	TGTGCCAGCAGCCCAGCTAGCAGCACAGATACGCAGTATTTT
many	TRBV18	TRBD1	TRBJ1-1	CASTPGQANTEAFF	TGTGCCAGCACTCCGGGACAGGCGAACACTGAAGCTTTCTTT
few	TRBV7-6	TRBD2	TRBJ2-1	CASGGVYNEQFF	TGTGCCTCCGGGGGGGTCTACAATGAGCAGTTCTTC
NA	TRBV7-9	NA	TRBJ1-1	CASSFIVSLEAFF	TGTGCCAGCAGCTTCATCGTCTCGCTTGAAGCTTTCTTT
few	TRBV29-1	TRBD1	TRBJ1-4	CSVTGGIGEKLFF	TGCAGCGTAACAGGGGGGATTGGAGAAAAACTGTTTTTT
NA	TRBV20-1	NA	TRBJ1-5	CSASIEHGNQPQHF	TGCAGTGCTAGTATAGAACACGGTAATCAGCCCCAGCATTTT
NA	TRBV29-1	NA	TRBJ1-6	CSAQEEANSPLHF	TGCAGCGCACAGGAGGAAGCTAATTCACCCCTCCACTTT
few	TRBV29-1	NA	TRBJ1-1	CSVRRDGGTEAFF	TGCAGTGTACGCCGGGACGGAGGAACTGAAGCTTTCTTT
many	TRBV27	TRBD2	TRBJ2-1	CASSLIAGAYNEQFF	TGTGCCAGCAGTCTTATAGCGGGGGCGTACAATGAGCAGTTCTTC
many	TRBV12-3/TRBV12-4	TRBD1	TRBJ2-7	CASSRTGLIYEQYF	TGTGCCAGCAGTAGGACAGGGCTAATCTACGAGCAGTACTTC
once	TRBV9	NA	TRBJ1-3	CASSTDTFSGNTIYF	TGTGCCAGCAGCACGGACACCTTCTCTGGAAACACCATATATTTT
many	TRBV4-2	NA	TRBJ1-6	CASSQDNRANSPLHF	TGTGCCAGCAGCCAAGATAACAGGGCTAATTCACCCCTCCACTTT
NA	TRBV14	NA	TRBJ2-1	CASSQESRNKQFF	TGTGCCAGCAGCCAAGAGAGTCGAAATAAGCAGTTCTTC
few	TRBV28	NA	TRBJ2-7	CASTSPGGGLYEQYF	TGTGCCAGCACCAGCCCCGGAGGAGGACTCTACGAGCAGTACTTC
many	TRBV2	NA	TRBJ1-5	CASTPGLHSNQPQHF	TGTGCCAGCACCCCCGGGCTCCATAGCAATCAGCCCCAGCATTTT
few	TRBV3-1	NA	TRBJ2-3	CASSHVLGASDTQYF	TGTGCCAGCAGCCACGTGCTGGGGGCCTCAGATACGCAGTATTTT
many	TRBV7-9	NA	TRBJ2-7	CASSSAWNYEQYF	TGTGCCAGCAGCTCCGCTTGGAACTACGAGCAGTACTTC
many	TRBV12-3/TRBV12-4	TRBD2	TRBJ2-2	CASSPGLAGGSGELFF	TGTGCCAGCAGCCCCGGGCTAGCGGGGGGGTCCGGGGAGCTGTTTTTT
many	TRBV6-1	NA	TRBJ1-5	CASIITPGQPQHF	TGTGCCAGCATCATTACGCCGGGTCAGCCCCAGCATTTT
many	TRBV11-2	TRBD2	TRBJ2-3	CASSFTGGGYTDTQYF	TGTGCCAGCAGCTTCACAGGCGGGGGGTACACAGATACGCAGTATTTT
many	TRBV18	TRBD1	TRBJ2-1	CASSPWTGILDNEQFF	TGTGCCAGCTCACCCTGGACAGGAATTCTCGACAATGAGCAGTTCTTC
NA	TRBV12-3/TRBV12-4	NA	TRBJ2-7	CASSLEVVQGPNEQYF	TGTGCCAGCAGTTTAGAGGTTGTTCAGGGACCCAACGAGCAGTACTTC